The T cell receptor (beta chain) described here comes from a study of response to subunit inactivated influenza vaccine. TCRdb itself ran the RT-PCR reads through MiXCR, one entry per CDR3 protein. This sample has over 400,000 distinct CDR3 sequences, with roughly 13% found just once. Looked up from germline, CDR1 is SQVTM and CDR2 is ANQGSEA. This CDR3 is 14 amino acids long. Trimming stripped 7 bases from V and 6 bases from J, with 19 bases between. General observations from the study: The authors proposed limited new T cell recruitment per seasonal influenza vaccination.

Note on this clonotype: Its target is not known.

The receptor's source is a man aged 45-65 years who received an inactivated influenza vaccine. The source material was PBMCs from blood, sampled 40 to 50 days after vaccination. The rearrangement joins TRBV29-1 to TRBJ2-1; D may be TRBD1 (6 bases). The CDR3 sequence is CSAKTGADRNEQFF. Written as DNA, the CDR3 is TGCAGCGCAAAGACAGGAGCTGACCGCAATGAGCAGTTCTTC.